Listed below are T cell receptor beta chains from one sample, sequenced in a study of shared clonotypes between healthy human individuals. Sequenced by immunoSEQ multiplex PCR; TCRdb stores in-frame clones only, minus some. This table has 2 million to 2.5 million clones, approximately 95% appearing once. The specimen sequenced was naive CD8+ T cells sorted from blood. These receptors were obtained from a young man in good health. CDR3s include the opening cysteine and the closing phenylalanine or tryptophan. D genes are given only for firm matches. For some rows the clone size is stated as once, few or many, or as a class when expanded; others skip it.

>TRBJ1-2|-|-|TRBV19
CASSIYEDTAFYGYTF
TGTGCCAGTAGTATTTATGAGGACACCGCATTCTATGGCTACACCTTC
>TRBJ1-1|TRBD1|-|TRBV7-9
CASSTRQGSDTEAFF
TGTGCCAGCAGCACCCGACAGGGGAGTGACACTGAAGCTTTCTTT
>TRBJ1-5|-|once|TRBV7-2
CASSLEEQPQHF
TGTGCCAGCAGCCTCGAGGAACAGCCCCAGCATTTT
>TRBJ2-7|TRBD1|-|TRBV4-1
CASSQTDRGSYEQYF
TGCGCCAGCAGCCAAACCGACAGGGGGTCCTACGAGCAGTACTTC
>TRBJ2-7|-|-|TRBV4-3
CASSQDQASTYEQYF
TGCGCCAGCAGCCAAGATCAGGCCAGCACCTACGAGCAGTACTTC
>TRBJ1-1|-|-|TRBV29-1
CSVEDQGMNTEAFF
TGCAGCGTTGAAGACCAGGGGATGAACACTGAAGCTTTCTTT
>TRBJ2-7|-|-|TRBV28
CASGNPTAESSYEQYF
TGTGCCAGCGGAAACCCGACAGCAGAGAGCTCCTACGAGCAGTACTTC
>TRBJ1-2|-|-|TRBV9
CASSVGGGYTF
TGTGCCAGCAGCGTAGGAGGTGGCTACACCTTC
>TRBJ2-2|-|-|TRBV6-5
CASSYSNTGELFF
TGTGCCAGCAGTTACTCAAACACCGGGGAGCTGTTTTTT
>TRBJ2-7|-|-|TRBV18
CASSPEGGYEQYF
TGTGCCAGCTCACCAGAGGGGGGGTACGAGCAGTACTTC
>TRBJ2-1|-|-|TRBV4-3
CASSQDVRSSYNEQFF
TGCGCCAGCAGCCAAGATGTCAGGAGCTCCTACAATGAGCAGTTCTTC
>TRBJ2-1|TRBD2|-|TRBV19
CASSISPSGGANEQFF
TGTGCCAGTAGTATATCCCCTAGCGGGGGGGCCAATGAGCAGTTCTTC
>TRBJ1-5|-|-|TRBV30
CASQEGQAFNQPQHF
TGTGCCTCCCAAGAAGGGCAGGCCTTCAATCAGCCCCAGCATTTT
>TRBJ2-2|-|-|TRBV9
CASSVQGGGELFF
TGTGCCAGCAGCGTGCAGGGAGGCGGGGAGCTGTTTTTT